The 32 T cell receptor beta chains reported below all come from one sample, sequenced in a study of long-term antiretroviral therapy in people with HIV. A v3.0 immunoSEQ assay was performed at survey level. Using immunoSEQ multiplex PCR, the repertoire was profiled, and TCRdb retains in-frame clones only, with some absent. The table shows tens of thousands of clones, with 80% to 90% occurring only once. The sample was unsorted PBMCs, taken 1.8 years after starting antiretroviral therapy. The origin of the receptors is a woman aged 18-29 years with HIV.

The chain carries TRBV28 and TRBJ1-5, with D possibly matching TRBD1 (6 bases). This CDR3 is built from 14 residues. Germline CDR1 reads MDHEN; CDR2 reads SYDVKM. Trimming took off 4 bases at V and 4 bases at J, with 11 bases between the two ends. The CDR3 nucleotides are TGTGCCAGCAGTTCGACAGGCCCTAATCAGCCCCAGCATTTT. Its translation: CASSSTGPNQPQHF.

The CDR3, as DNA: TGTGCCAGCAGCTTTGAGGGTGCAATATCCTACAATGAGCAGTTCTTC. Translated: CASSFEGAISYNEQFF. J is TRBJ2-1 and V is TRBV7-8; weak D call: TRBD2 (5 bases). V lost 3 bases to trimming and J lost 1 base, with 13 bases between them. The CDR3 has 16 amino acids. Germline V gives CDR1 SGHVS, CDR2 FQNEAQ.

The rearrangement links TRBV5-1 to TRBJ2-7; 8 bases agree with TRBD2. The CDR3 loop spans 15 amino acids. The junction had 10 bases not matched to a gene; V was cut back by 2 bases and J by 6 bases. Germline V CDR1 and CDR2: SGHRS, YFSETQ. In nucleotides, the CDR3 is TGCGCCAGCAGCTTATCACCCGGGAGGGGAGGCGAGCAGTACTTC. Translated, it gives CASSLSPGRGGEQYF.

The DNA of the CDR3 is TGTGCCAGCAGTTTTCGGGGCGGGAACTATGGCTACACCTTC. This gives the protein CASSFRGGNYGYTF. The chain employs TRBV28 and TRBJ1-2, with D perhaps TRBD1 (5 bases). V was cut by 3 bases and J by 2 bases, with 10 bases left in between. This CDR3 contains 14 residues. Germline CDR1 reads MDHEN; CDR2 reads SYDVKM.

This clone is termed large (0.1 to 1%). The chain links TRBV15 to TRBJ2-5; 8 bases are a match to TRBD2. The germline CDR1 and CDR2 sequences are LNHNV and YYDKDF (reference sequence). V was clipped by 5 bases and J by 5 bases; unmatched bases: 4. This CDR3 contains 13 residues. The CDR3 sequence is CATSGIAGETQYF. Written as DNA, the CDR3 is TGTGCCACCAGCGGAATAGCGGGGGAGACCCAGTACTTC.

This clone is a singleton in its sample. The chain recombines TRBV6-5 with TRBJ2-7; 8 nucleotides line up with TRBD1. The germline V gene encodes CDR1 MNHEY and CDR2 SVGAGI. This CDR3 comprises 14 residues. With V trimmed by 7 bases and J by 4 bases, 9 bases remained unmatched. This CDR3 is CASKRGTGVYEQYF. The CDR3 region has the DNA TGTGCCAGCAAGCGCGGGACAGGCGTTTACGAGCAGTACTTC.

This sequence joins TRBV10-2 and TRBJ1-1; 11 bases are a match to TRBD1. This CDR3 has 15 residues. Germline-derived CDR1 and CDR2 are WSHSY and SAAADI. After removal of 7 bases from V and 3 bases from J, the junction contained 7 bases not matched to a gene. CDR3 DNA sequence: TGCGCCAGCAAGTGGACAGGGGGCTTGGACACTGAAGCTTTCTTT. Its protein is CASKWTGGLDTEAFF.

This chain uses TRBV5-6 with TRBJ2-1; TRBD2 aligns across 10 bases. The germline V gene encodes CDR1 SGHDT and CDR2 YYEEEE. V gave up 7 bases and J gave up 7 bases; unmatched junction bases: 8. CDR3 length: 14 residues. This CDR3 reads CASRTSGGANEQFF. In DNA, the CDR3 is TGTGCCAGCCGGACTAGCGGAGGAGCGAATGAGCAGTTCTTC.

V and J are TRBV4-1 and TRBJ1-1, with 7 bases fitting TRBD1. The CDR3 is 13 amino acids. The V gene's germline CDR1 is MGHRA and CDR2 YSYEKL. The junction had 2 bases not matched to a gene; V was cut back by 6 bases and J by 1 base. The CDR3 region has the DNA TGCGCCAGCAGACAGGGGACGAACACTGAAGCTTTCTTT. Its protein product is CASRQGTNTEAFF.

The chain joins TRBV19 to TRBJ2-5; TRBD1 aligns across 8 bases. Germline trimming cut 6 bases from V and 4 bases from J; bases unmatched to any gene: 7. The CDR3 totals 14 residues. In germline, CDR1 is LNHDA, CDR2 SQIVND (reference sequence). The DNA for the CDR3 is TGTGCCAGTAGCGTGACAGGGGCTGCAGAGACCCAGTACTTC. Translating it yields CASSVTGAAETQYF.

This chain uses TRBV7-3 with TRBJ1-1, with 9 bases matching TRBD1. The CDR3 runs to 15 residues. Trimming removed 4 bases from V and 1 base from J; junction bases left unmatched: 4. Germline CDR1 is SGHTA and CDR2 is FQGTGA. CDR3 nucleotide sequence: TGTGCCAGCAGCTCACCGGACAGGGGGAACACTGAAGCTTTCTTT. Translating it yields CASSSPDRGNTEAFF.

The chain employs TRBV5-4 and TRBJ2-3; no clear D gene. This CDR3 is built from 16 residues. Germline CDR1 reads SGHNT; CDR2 reads YYREEE (reference sequence). The germline V and J ends were trimmed by 6 bases and 0 bases, with 17 bases remaining between them. The CDR3 loop is CASTLVGEPSTDTQYF. As DNA, the CDR3 is TGTGCCAGCACCCTGGTAGGAGAACCTAGCACAGATACGCAGTATTTT.

The V gene is TRBV18, the J gene TRBJ2-7; D is undetermined. V dropped 5 bases and J dropped 4 bases, with 9 bases sitting between them. This CDR3 region has 12 residues. Germline CDR1 reads KGHSH; CDR2 reads LQKENI. CDR3 nucleotide sequence: TGTGCCAGCTCATACACTAATTACGAGCAGTACTTC. This gives the protein CASSYTNYEQYF. Variable domain in full (rest from reference TRBV18 and TRBJ2-7): NAGVMQNPRHLVRRRGQEARLRCSPMKGHSHVYWYRQLPEEGLKFMVYLQKENIIDESGMPKERFSAEFPKEGPSILRIQQVVRGDSAAYFCASSYTNYEQYFGPGTRLTVT.

V is TRBV7-9 and J is TRBJ2-3, with TRBD1 as a possible D gene (6 bases). Per the germline V gene, CDR1 is SEHNR and CDR2 is FQNEAQ (reference sequence). V shed 3 bases and J shed 1 base, with 8 bases lying between them. The CDR3 is 14 residues long. CDR3 in amino acids: CASSLGARTDTQYF. CDR3 DNA: TGTGCCAGCAGCTTGGGGGCCCGCACAGATACGCAGTATTTT.

This sequence joins TRBV7-2 and TRBJ1-5; 10 bases map to TRBD1. With V trimmed by 6 bases and J by 11 bases, 10 bases remained unmatched. This CDR3 contains 14 residues. Germline loops: CDR1 SGHTA, CDR2 FQGNSA. CDR3 region: CASSIDRGPESQHF. CDR3 nucleotides: TGTGCCAGCAGTATAGACAGGGGGCCGGAGTCCCAGCATTTT.

The chain has TRBV10-3 and TRBJ2-3, with D hard to call. V shed 5 bases and J shed 6 bases, with 15 bases lying between them. Germline V CDR1 and CDR2: ENHRY, SYGVKD. CDR3 length: 14 amino acids. The CDR3 is CAISNRALEDTQYF. The CDR3 region has the DNA TGTGCCATCAGTAACCGGGCCCTCGAGGATACGCAGTATTTT.

The chain recombines TRBV5-1 with TRBJ2-5; D uncertain. Looked up from germline, CDR1 is SGHRS and CDR2 is YFSETQ. Between the trimmed V and J ends, which lost 0 bases and 1 base, there was a span of 7 bases. This CDR3 comprises 14 residues. CDR3 region: CASSLGAGQETQYF. CDR3 nucleotide sequence: TGCGCCAGCAGCTTGGGGGCAGGCCAAGAGACCCAGTACTTC.

This CDR3 reads CASSQTQGSNYGYTF. CDR3 in DNA: TGCGCCAGCAGCCAGACACAGGGATCTAACTATGGCTACACCTTC. This sequence joins TRBV4-3 and TRBJ1-2; TRBD1 is a possible D gene (6 bases). The CDR3 is made up of 15 amino acids. Trimming took 3 bases from V and 0 from J, leaving 11 bases between them. The germline CDR1 and CDR2 sequences are LGHNA and YSLEER.

This clone was counted once. This chain connects TRBV10-3 to TRBJ1-4, with TRBD1 matching 10 bases. The CDR3 extends over 14 amino acids. J lost 8 bases, V lost 6 bases, and 6 bases had no gene match. Germline V gene sequence: CDR1 ENHRY, CDR2 SYGVKD. In nucleotides, the CDR3 is TGTGCCATCAGACCGACAGGGGGCAGAGAAAAACTGTTTTTT. Protein: CAIRPTGGREKLFF.

This sequence joins TRBV4-3 and TRBJ2-2, with D perhaps matching TRBD2 (6 bases). The length of the CDR3 is 16 residues. The V end lost 0 bases, the J end lost 2 bases, and 10 bases lay between the germline ends. Per the germline V gene, CDR1 is LGHNA and CDR2 is YSLEER. The CDR3 DNA is TGCGCCAGCAGCCAAGAGCTAGCGCTAAACACCGGGGAGCTGTTTTTT. It encodes CASSQELALNTGELFF.

V usage is TRBV7-8 and J usage is TRBJ1-2; unclear D gene. Trimming shortened V by 1 base and J by 6 bases, and 9 bases separated the two germline ends. The CDR3 has 13 amino acids. Germline CDR1 and CDR2: SGHVS and FQNEAQ. CDR3 region: CASSLDRVNGYTF. Written as DNA, the CDR3 is TGTGCCAGCAGCTTAGACAGAGTCAATGGCTACACCTTC.

The rearrangement uses TRBV9 and TRBJ2-5, with D maybe TRBD2 (6 bases). This CDR3 has 15 residues. V was trimmed by 4 bases and J by 1 base, leaving 14 bases between them. Germline V CDR1 and CDR2: SGDLS, YYNGEE. The DNA for the CDR3 is TGTGCCAGCAGCCCTCCGGGACTCCTCCAAGAGACCCAGTACTTC. Translating gives CASSPPGLLQETQYF.

The chain links TRBV28 to TRBJ1-5; tentatively, D is TRBD1 (5 bases). With 8 bases removed from V and 1 base from J, the gap between germline ends came to 9 bases. The germline V gene has CDR1 MDHEN and CDR2 SYDVKM. The CDR3 covers 13 residues. The CDR3 nucleotides read TGTGCCAGCCGACGGGACAGCAATCAGCCCCAGCATTTT. Translated, it gives CASRRDSNQPQHF.

The gene calls are TRBV2 and TRBJ1-2, with D unresolved. V lost 3 bases to trimming and J lost 4 bases, with 3 bases between them. CDR1 and CDR2 (germline): SNHLY, FYNNEI. CDR3 length: 11 amino acids. The DNA of the CDR3 is TGTGCCAGCAGTGAGAGCTATGGCTACACCTTC. Its translation is CASSESYGYTF.

The chain carries TRBV9 and TRBJ1-2; 7 positions agree with TRBD1. CDR1 and CDR2 from the germline V gene are SGDLS and YYNGEE. V shed 7 bases and J 6 bases; nucleotides not matched to a gene: 3. CDR3 length: 11 amino acids. CDR3 loop: CASQGGNGYTF. The DNA for the CDR3 is TGTGCCAGCCAGGGGGGAAATGGCTACACCTTC.

The chain uses TRBV7-2 and TRBJ1-5; tentatively, D is TRBD1 (5 bases). Germline-derived CDR1 and CDR2 are SGHTA and FQGNSA. Trimming removed 0 bases from V and 3 bases from J, with 9 bases in between. The CDR3 loop spans 15 amino acids. CDR3 loop: CASSLAGAYNQPQHF. CDR3 DNA: TGTGCCAGCAGCTTAGCCGGGGCCTACAATCAGCCCCAGCATTTT.

The chain joins TRBV11-2 to TRBJ2-1; TRBD2 matches 12 bases. Germline trimming cut 1 base from V and 3 bases from J; bases unmatched to any gene: 7. Germline loops: CDR1 SGHAT, CDR2 FQNNGV. CDR3 length: 18 residues. The CDR3 DNA follows: TGTGCCAGCAGCTTAGGATTGACTAGCGGGAGAGTCTACAATGAGCAGTTCTTC. Translation: CASSLGLTSGRVYNEQFF.

This rearrangement joins TRBV28 to TRBJ2-7, with TRBD2 identical over 10 bases. The V and J ends lost 5 bases and 7 bases, in that order; junction bases with no gene match: 11. Germline V gives CDR1 MDHEN, CDR2 SYDVKM. The CDR3 covers 15 residues. Here the CDR3 reads CASSPRKAGGKEQYF. The DNA of the CDR3 is TGTGCCAGCAGTCCACGTAAAGCGGGAGGGAAAGAGCAGTACTTC.

The CDR3 here is CASSIKGRGNQPQHF. In DNA form, the CDR3 reads TGTGCCAGTAGTATAAAGGGCAGAGGTAATCAGCCCCAGCATTTT. The chain employs TRBV19 and TRBJ1-5; D gene ambiguous. The CDR3 has 15 amino acids. Germline V gene lookup returns CDR1 LNHDA and CDR2 SQIVND (reference sequence). The germline V and J ends were trimmed by 2 bases and 4 bases, with 12 bases remaining between them.

The rearrangement uses TRBV9 and TRBJ2-2; D not certain. The germline V and J ends were trimmed by 3 bases and 6 bases, with 3 bases remaining between them. There are 11 residues in the CDR3. Germline V gene data show CDR1 as SGDLS and CDR2 as YYNGEE. In DNA, the CDR3 is TGTGCCAGCAGCGGCTCCGGGGAGCTGTTTTTT. Protein product: CASSGSGELFF.

This chain links TRBV28 with TRBJ1-4, with unresolved D. This CDR3 region has 13 residues. Germline CDR1 reads MDHEN; CDR2 reads SYDVKM. V lost 5 bases and J lost 6, with 10 bases in between. CDR3 bases: TGTGCCAGCAGTCCATTATCCGATGAAAAACTGTTTTTT. Amino acids: CASSPLSDEKLFF.

The CDR3 loop reads CASSILAINYNEQFF. Here the CDR3 DNA reads TGTGCCAGCAGCATACTAGCGATAAACTACAATGAGCAGTTCTTC. The chain links TRBV7-6 to TRBJ2-1; 7 bases match TRBD2. J lost 3 bases, V lost 5 bases, and 7 bases had no gene match. CDR3 size: 15 residues. CDR1 is SGHVS, CDR2 FNYEAQ, per germline.